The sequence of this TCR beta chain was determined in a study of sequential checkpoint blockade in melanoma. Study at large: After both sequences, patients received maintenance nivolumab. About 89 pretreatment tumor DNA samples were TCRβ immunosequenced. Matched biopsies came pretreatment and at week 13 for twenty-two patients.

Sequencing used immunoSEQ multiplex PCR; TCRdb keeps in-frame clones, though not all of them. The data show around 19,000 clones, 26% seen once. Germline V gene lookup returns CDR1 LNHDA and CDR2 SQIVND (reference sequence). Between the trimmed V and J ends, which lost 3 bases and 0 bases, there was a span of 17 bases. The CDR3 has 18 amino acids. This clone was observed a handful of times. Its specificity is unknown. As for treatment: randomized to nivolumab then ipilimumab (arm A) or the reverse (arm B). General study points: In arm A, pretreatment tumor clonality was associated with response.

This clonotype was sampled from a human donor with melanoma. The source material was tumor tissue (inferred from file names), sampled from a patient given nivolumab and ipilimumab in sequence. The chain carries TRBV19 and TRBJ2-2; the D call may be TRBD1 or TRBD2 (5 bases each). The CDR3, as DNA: TGTGCCAGTAGTATTCGTATAGGGACCCTCGCGAACACCGGGGAGCTGTTTTTT. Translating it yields CASSIRIGTLANTGELFF.